The 21 T cell receptor beta chains presented below share a single source sample, sequenced in a study of tumor-infiltrating lymphocytes in primary liver carcinoma. Joint extraction of RNA and DNA used 20-30 mg of bulk tissue that was unsorted. With a constant-region primer, TCR beta cDNA was made from approximately 520 ng of total RNA. Three nested multiplex PCR rounds, a slightly modified ARM-PCR method, built the TCR beta libraries. A C-beta reverse primer was combined with TRBV1-TRBV30 forward primers in the first two PCR rounds, and each round had 10 cycles. Each CDR3 protein gets one entry after TCRdb re-called the multiplex PCR reads with MiXCR. The data show 80,000 or so distinct CDR3 sequences, over 55% seen once. Sample: liver tumor tissue from sampling region 4. Specified subset: tumor region T4, right-lateral pole. The receptors come from a woman aged 60 to 75 with primary liver carcinoma and hepatitis B virus infection.

The chain links TRBV24-1 to TRBJ2-5, with a tentative D call TRBD2 (6 bases). Looked up from germline, CDR1 is KGHDR and CDR2 is SFDVKD. This CDR3 is built from 16 residues. V was clipped by 4 bases and J by 9 bases, with 23 bases between them. CDR3 nucleotides: TGTGCCACCAGTGACTCCTCCGGGGCTAGCGTGATGTCCCAGTACTTC. Its protein product is CATSDSSGASVMSQYF.

There are a few counts of this clonotype. A much larger clone lies a single base off, so this may be a read error. The rearrangement links TRBV10-1 to TRBJ2-3; 14 nucleotides line up with TRBD2. In germline, CDR1 is WNHNN, CDR2 SYGVQD (reference sequence). V gave up 4 bases and J gave up 5 bases; unmatched junction bases: 2. This CDR3 contains 15 residues. The CDR3 DNA follows: TGCGCCAGCAGTGGACTAGCGGGAGGGATAGATACGCAGTATTTT. Protein product: CASSGLAGGIDTQYF.

This clonotype was recorded at least ten times. The genes are TRBV6-5 and TRBJ1-5; 8 bases align to TRBD1. CDR3 length: 15 residues. Germline V gene sequence: CDR1 MNHEY, CDR2 SVGAGI. V lost 0 bases and J lost 6; bases outside the gene matches: 4. The CDR3 is CASSYSGQGSQPQHF. CDR3 bases: TGTGCCAGCAGTTACTCCGGACAGGGTAGTCAGCCCCAGCATTTT.

Regarding this clonotype: A much larger clone is a single base away; this may be a read error. Because the CDR3 is missing its conserved closing phenylalanine or tryptophan, this is likely a read error. The chain couples TRBV10-3 to TRBJ1-1; no reliable D call. The germline gives CDR1 ENHRY, CDR2 SYGVKD. V lost 3 bases to trimming and J lost 10 bases, with 12 bases between them. CDR3 size: 12 residues. DNA for the CDR3: TGTGCCATCAGTGAACCCCAAGCTGCAGCTTTCCTT. It yields the protein CAISEPQAAAFL.

This clonotype appeared once. With a much larger clone just one base away, this may be a read error. This rearrangement joins TRBV5-1 to TRBJ2-1; 9 nucleotides align to TRBD2. From germline, CDR1 is SGHRS and CDR2 YFSETQ. The ends lost 4 bases at V and 8 bases at J; junction bases unmatched: 7. The CDR3 totals 14 residues. CDR3 sequence (DNA): TGCGCCAGCAGCCCGATTAGCGGGAGATATGAGCAGTTCTTC. Translated: CASSPISGRYEQFF.

A word on this clonotype: Mismatch with germline at one junction end may stem from a read error. V usage is TRBV25-1 and J usage is TRBJ2-1; D assignment may be TRBD1 or TRBD2 (5 bases each). The germline V gene encodes CDR1 MGHDK and CDR2 SYGVNS. The CDR3 runs to 14 residues. CDR3 coding DNA: TGTGCCAGTAGTGACCGAAGGGGAGTGGTTGAGCAGTTCTTC. This encodes CASSDRRGVVEQFF.

This clonotype was picked up many times. J is TRBJ2-1 and V is TRBV2; D uncertain. Germline CDR1 is SNHLY and CDR2 is FYNNEI. The CDR3 is 15 amino acids. The V gene lost 2 bases and the J gene lost 3 bases, with 11 bases spanning the gap. CDR3 protein: CASSESIPIYNEQFF. CDR3 DNA: TGTGCCAGCAGTGAATCGATACCGATCTACAATGAGCAGTTCTTC.

This clonotype is medium-sized. This rearrangement joins TRBV11-2 to TRBJ2-1; D ambiguous. Germline V lookup: CDR1 SGHAT, CDR2 FQNNGV. V lost 5 bases and J lost 2, with 10 bases in between. CDR3 length: 14 residues. The CDR3 here is CASSPRTAYNEQFF. The CDR3 DNA reads TGTGCCAGCAGCCCTCGGACGGCCTACAATGAGCAGTTCTTC.

On this clonotype itself: In this CDR3 the conserved last residue, phenylalanine or tryptophan, is missing, so a read error is likely. No DNA is shown, since the ends of the CDR3 on it are uncertain; the CDR3 is the one TCRdb lists. This chain uses TRBV11-3 with TRBJ2-1; whether TRBD2, the table's D call, matches the DNA was not checked. The CDR3 is 16 residues long, ends included. Per the germline V gene, CDR1 is SGHNT and CDR2 is YENEEA. The CDR3 sequence: CASNLIAGAQVVEEFI.

Of note for this clonotype: At one of its ends the junction is not consistent with the germline gene, which may arise from a read error. This chain joins TRBV11-2 and TRBJ2-3; D is undetermined. The germline V gene encodes CDR1 SGHAT and CDR2 FQNNGV. The CDR3 runs 13 residues. The CDR3 here is CASGLDREYTQYF. In nucleotides, the CDR3 is TGTGCCAGCGGCTTAGATCGAGAATATACGCAGTATTTT.

The V call is TRBV2, the J call TRBJ1-2; D is undetermined. CDR1 SNHLY and CDR2 FYNNEI come from the germline V gene. The CDR3 contains 11 residues. Trimming took 8 bases from V and 7 from J, leaving 11 bases between them. The CDR3 is CASGGYGGYTF. CDR3 nucleotides: TGTGCCAGCGGAGGGTACGGTGGCTACACCTTC.

This clonotype was detected ten times or more. V usage is TRBV28 and J usage is TRBJ1-4; D gene uncertain. The V end lost 5 bases, the J end lost 10 bases, and 11 bases lay between the germline ends. CDR3 size: 12 residues. The germline V gene encodes CDR1 MDHEN and CDR2 SYDVKM. The CDR3: CASSPPRGKLFF. CDR3 bases: TGTGCCAGCAGTCCCCCGAGAGGAAAACTGTTTTTT.

For this clonotype: Just one base apart from a much larger clone, this may be a read error. The V and J genes are TRBV7-9 and TRBJ1-2; D gene unclear. The V gene's germline CDR1 is SEHNR and CDR2 FQNEAQ (reference sequence). CDR3 size: 17 residues. The DNA for the CDR3 is TGTGCCAGCACCTTATATGGCCCCGAGTCGGCCAACTATGGCTACACCTTC. Translation: CASTLYGPESANYGYTF.

This clonotype was seen only once. At one end the junction does not follow the germline gene, possibly because of a read error. The chain carries TRBV29-1 and TRBJ2-7, with 9 bases lining up with TRBD2. In germline, CDR1 is SQVTM, CDR2 ANQGSEA. This CDR3 is built from 14 residues. CDR3 region: CSVGGLAAPYGQCF. The CDR3 bases are TGCAGCGTTGGGGGACTAGCAGCCCCCTATGGGCAGTGCTTC.

This clonotype was recorded once. At one end, the junction sequence differs from germline, possibly due to a read error. The chain links TRBV13 to TRBJ2-3; possible D gene TRBD2, 5 bases. CDR3 size: 16 residues. Per the germline V gene, CDR1 is PRHDT and CDR2 is FYEKMQ (reference sequence). CDR3 DNA sequence: TGTGCCAGCAGCTTAGGCGGGGTGTGGGTTTCAGATATGCAGTATTTT. This sequence encodes CASSLGGVWVSDMQYF. Filled out from reference TRBV13 and TRBJ2-3, the complete variable domain reads AAGVIQSPRHLIKEKRETATLKCYPIPRHDTVYWYQQGPGQDPQFLISFYEKMQSDKGSIPDRFSAQQFSDYHSELNMSSLELGDSALYFCASSLGGVWVSDMQYFGPGTRLTVL.

Concerning this clonotype: Possible read error: a much larger clone is one base away. The CDR3 ends on some other residue instead of the conserved phenylalanine or tryptophan, so this is likely a read error. This chain uses TRBV28 with TRBJ2-5, with D possibly matching TRBD1 (6 bases). CDR1 and CDR2 from the germline V gene are MDHEN and SYDVKM. Trimming took 7 bases from V and 2 from J, leaving 14 bases between them. The CDR3 runs to 14 residues. CDR3 in amino acids: CASTEDRRQETQYL. The DNA of the CDR3 is TGTGCCAGCACCGAAGACAGGCGACAAGAGACCCAGTACCTC.

Remarks on this clonotype: The junction does not match germline at one end; this may be a read error. The rearrangement links TRBV11-2 to TRBJ1-2; D perhaps matches TRBD1 (6 bases). CDR3 length: 16 residues. The germline CDR1 and CDR2 sequences are SGHAT and FQNNGV. The CDR3 spells CASNLGTQEGFYGHTF. CDR3 in DNA: TGTGCCAGTAACCTCGGGACACAGGAGGGGTTCTATGGCCACACCTTC.

Details on this clonotype: This may be a read error: a much more frequent sequence differs by one nucleotide. This chain uses TRBV2 with TRBJ2-3; no definite D call. The germline gives CDR1 SNHLY, CDR2 FYNNEI. The CDR3 is made up of 11 amino acids. This CDR3 reads CASASGDTHYF. DNA of the CDR3: TGTGCCAGCGCTAGTGGAGATACGCACTATTTT.

Regarding this clonotype: At one boundary the junction diverges from the germline segment, which might be a read error. The chain has TRBV11-2 and TRBJ2-1; possibly TRBD2 for D (6 bases). Per the germline V gene, CDR1 is SGHAT and CDR2 is FQNNGV. The CDR3 sequence is 15 residues long. This CDR3 is CASNAGTVDYNEQLF. DNA for the CDR3: TGCGCCAGCAATGCCGGGACGGTGGACTACAATGAGCAGCTCTTC. The full variable domain, completed using reference TRBV11-2 and TRBJ2-1, is EAGVAQSPRYKIIEKRQSVAFWCNPISGHATLYWYQQILGQGPKLLIQFQNNGVVDDSQLPKDRFSAERLKGVDSTLKIQPAKLEDSAVYLCASNAGTVDYNEQLFGPGTRLTVL.

This clonotype has just one count. As DNA, the CDR3 is TGCAGCGTTGAGGCTAGCGGTACAGATACACACTATTTT. Its protein product is CSVEASGTDTHYF. The chain recombines TRBV29-1 with TRBJ2-3; 7 nucleotides match TRBD2. This CDR3 has 13 amino acids. The ends lost 3 bases at V and 15 bases at J; junction bases unmatched: 15. Germline V gives CDR1 SQVTM, CDR2 ANQGSEA.

With regard to this clonotype: At one boundary the junction diverges from the germline segment, which might be a read error. The V call is TRBV11-3, the J call TRBJ2-7, with 9 bases matching TRBD1. Germline lookup yields CDR1 SGHNT and CDR2 YENEEA. CDR3 size: 15 residues. Here the CDR3 reads CTSSPGTGNNYGQYF. In DNA form, the CDR3 reads TGTACCAGCAGCCCCGGGACAGGGAACAACTACGGGCAGTACTTC.